The 25 T cell receptor beta chains presented below share a single source sample, sequenced in a study of shared clonotypes between healthy human individuals. Naive CD8 cells, CD45RO-negative and positively selected for CCR7, excluded terminally differentiated effector memory CD45RA+ cells. TCRdb keeps only in-frame clones here, not all; method: immunoSEQ multiplex PCR. The table has some 1,900,000 clones, over 85% seen once; the top ten hold more than 0.95%. Sequenced material: naive CD8+ T cells sorted from blood. These receptors were taken from a man between 18 and 29 years old in good health.

This chain joins TRBV27 and TRBJ2-5; D may be TRBD1 (5 bases). The CDR3 sequence is 14 residues long. Germline lookup yields CDR1 MNHEY and CDR2 SMNVEV (reference sequence). V dropped 5 bases and J dropped 1 base, with 11 bases sitting between them. The CDR3 region has the DNA TGTGCCAGCAGTCGATCTGACAGCCAAGAGACCCAGTACTTC. Amino acid sequence: CASSRSDSQETQYF.

The chain links TRBV4-1 to TRBJ2-3; a possible D gene is TRBD2 (6 bases). The germline CDR1 and CDR2 sequences are MGHRA and YSYEKL. Between the trimmed V and J ends, which lost 4 bases and 4 bases, there was a span of 12 bases. CDR3 length equals 14 residues. The CDR3 reads CASSPGSPPDTQYF. CDR3 DNA: TGCGCCAGCAGCCCCGGGAGCCCTCCAGATACGCAGTATTTT.

V and J are TRBV6-1 and TRBJ2-1, with a possible D match to TRBD2 (5 bases). V lost 6 bases to trimming and J lost 1 base, with 13 bases between them. There are 15 residues in the CDR3. Germline CDR1 is MNHNS and CDR2 is SASEGT. The CDR3 bases are TGTGCCAGCAGAGTAACAAGGGAGTCCTACAATGAGCAGTTCTTC. As protein: CASRVTRESYNEQFF.

The genes are TRBV19 and TRBJ2-5; D ambiguous. Between the trimmed V and J ends, which lost 5 bases and 5 bases, there was a span of 12 bases. The CDR3 spans 13 residues. Germline V gives CDR1 LNHDA, CDR2 SQIVND (reference sequence). The CDR3 DNA reads as TGTGCCAGTAGTCCGGACCTGGGGGAGACCCAGTACTTC. It is translated as CASSPDLGETQYF.

The V and J genes are TRBV7-9 and TRBJ2-7; no reliable D call. This CDR3 is 16 amino acids long. Germline V lookup: CDR1 SEHNR, CDR2 FQNEAQ (reference sequence). Deletions cut 4 bases from V and 5 bases from J, with 21 bases between. In nucleotides, the CDR3 is TGTGCCAGCAGCTCACCCACCGGCAGTACTCTCCACGAGCAGTACTTC. Encoded protein: CASSSPTGSTLHEQYF. Using reference TRBV7-9 and TRBJ2-7 for the parts outside the CDR3, the full variable domain is DTGVSQNPRHKITKRGQNVTFRCDPISEHNRLYWYRQTLGQGPEFLTYFQNEAQLEKSRLLSDRFSAERPKGSFSTLEIQRTEQGDSAMYLCASSSPTGSTLHEQYFGPGTRLTVT.

V usage is TRBV2 and J usage is TRBJ1-4; the D gene is possibly TRBD1 (5 bases). The length of the CDR3 is 17 residues. V was cut by 8 bases and J by 3 bases, with 22 bases left in between. Looked up from germline, CDR1 is SNHLY and CDR2 is FYNNEI. CDR3 sequence reads: CASLPWRGSSPNEKLFF. CDR3 DNA sequence: TGTGCCAGCCTGCCTTGGAGGGGTTCGAGCCCTAATGAAAAACTGTTTTTT. Full variable domain (outside the CDR3, taken from reference TRBV2 and TRBJ1-4): EPEVTQTPSHQVTQMGQEVILRCVPISNHLYFYWYRQILGQKVEFLVSFYNNEISEKSEIFDDQFSVERPDGSNFTLKIRSTKLEDSAMYFCASLPWRGSSPNEKLFFGSGTQLSVL.

The chain has TRBV5-1 and TRBJ2-5; weak D call: TRBD2 (5 bases). The V end lost 0 bases, the J end lost 4 bases, and 13 bases lay between the germline ends. CDR3 size: 15 residues. Germline loops: CDR1 SGHRS, CDR2 YFSETQ. The CDR3 spells CASSLDRGVGETQYF. CDR3 nucleotide sequence: TGCGCCAGCAGCTTGGATCGGGGTGTCGGAGAGACCCAGTACTTC.

The chain uses TRBV2 and TRBJ2-1, with 7 bases fitting TRBD2. The CDR3 runs 12 residues. V gave up 6 bases and J gave up 10 bases; unmatched junction bases: 6. Germline loops: CDR1 SNHLY, CDR2 FYNNEI. This CDR3 is CASSGGTMEQFF. The CDR3 DNA reads as TGTGCCAGCAGCGGGGGGACGATGGAGCAGTTCTTC. The whole variable domain, remainder taken from reference TRBV2 and TRBJ2-1, is EPEVTQTPSHQVTQMGQEVILRCVPISNHLYFYWYRQILGQKVEFLVSFYNNEISEKSEIFDDQFSVERPDGSNFTLKIRSTKLEDSAMYFCASSGGTMEQFFGPGTRLTVL.

This chain uses TRBV7-9 with TRBJ2-3; D remains ambiguous. The CDR3 is made up of 11 amino acids. With 5 bases removed from V and 5 bases from J, the gap between germline ends came to 5 bases. Germline V gene data show CDR1 as SEHNR and CDR2 as FQNEAQ (reference sequence). The chain's CDR3 is CASSQGDTQYF. The DNA for the CDR3 is TGTGCCAGCAGCCAAGGAGATACGCAGTATTTT.

J is TRBJ2-2 and V is TRBV9; D perhaps matches TRBD2 (5 bases). Germline V gene lookup returns CDR1 SGDLS and CDR2 YYNGEE. The CDR3 sequence is 17 residues long. V was clipped by 3 bases and J by 4 bases, with 19 bases between them. Here the CDR3 reads CASSDRQEDPTTGELFF. CDR3 DNA sequence: TGTGCCAGCAGCGACCGCCAGGAGGACCCCACCACCGGGGAGCTGTTTTTT.

The chain carries TRBV7-8 and TRBJ2-5; 9 positions agree with TRBD1. Germline V gives CDR1 SGHVS, CDR2 FQNEAQ. This CDR3 region has 15 residues. The V segment lost 5 bases and the J segment 1 base; nucleotides outside the gene matches: 5. For the CDR3, the DNA is TGTGCCAGCAGCCCCGAGGGACAGGGCCAAGAGACCCAGTACTTC. Its protein is CASSPEGQGQETQYF.

The J gene is TRBJ2-3, the V gene TRBV25-1; D may be TRBD2 (5 bases). V was clipped by 6 bases and J by 4 bases, with 14 bases between them. CDR3 length equals 14 residues. The germline CDR1 and CDR2 sequences are MGHDK and SYGVNS. This chain's CDR3 is CASSLRESSDTQYF. In nucleotides, the CDR3 is TGTGCCAGCAGCCTTAGGGAGAGTTCAGATACGCAGTATTTT.

The chain carries TRBV4-1 and TRBJ2-7; 7 bases agree with TRBD2. CDR1 and CDR2 (germline): MGHRA, YSYEKL. V lost 1 base, J lost 1 base, and 7 bases stayed unmatched. This CDR3 has 16 amino acids. The CDR3 region has the DNA TGCGCCAGCAGCCAAGCCTTGGCTAGCGGATCCTACGAGCAGTACTTC. Residues: CASSQALASGSYEQYF.

The chain joins TRBV7-2 to TRBJ2-3; D might be TRBD1 or TRBD2, each matching 5 bases. V lost 11 bases and J lost 3, with 24 bases in between. Germline values: CDR1 SGHTA, CDR2 FQGNSA. The CDR3 loop spans 16 amino acids. The CDR3 DNA reads as TGTGCCTGCGACCCCCTTAGGGGAGTGGGAACAGATACGCAGTATTTT. Its translation is CACDPLRGVGTDTQYF. Full variable domain (remainder filled in from reference TRBV7-2 and TRBJ2-3): GAGVSQSPSNKVTEKGKDVELRCDPISGHTALYWYRQSLGQGLEFLIYFQGNSAPDKSGLPSDRFSAERTGGSVSTLTIQRTQQEDSAVYLCACDPLRGVGTDTQYFGPGTRLTVL.

The CDR3 sequence: CASSWGLFIPETQYF. The CDR3, as DNA: TGTGCCAGCAGCTGGGGACTTTTCATCCCAGAGACCCAGTACTTC. This chain uses TRBV7-9 with TRBJ2-5, with D perhaps TRBD2 (6 bases). The CDR3 is 15 amino acids. Germline V CDR1 and CDR2: SEHNR, FQNEAQ (reference sequence). Trimming took off 4 bases at V and 4 bases at J, with 16 bases between the two ends.

To note about this clone: Additional DNA sequences in this sample encode the identical CDR3. The chain links TRBV4-1 to TRBJ2-2; D is unclear. The V gene lost 1 base and the J gene lost 5 bases, with 8 bases spanning the gap. CDR1 and CDR2 from the germline V gene are MGHRA and YSYEKL. The CDR3 is made up of 14 amino acids. CDR3 DNA: TGCGCCAGCAGCCAAGGGCCTCTAACCGGGGAGCTGTTTTTT. This encodes CASSQGPLTGELFF.

The chain carries TRBV19 and TRBJ1-5; no clear D gene. Germline lookup yields CDR1 LNHDA and CDR2 SQIVND (reference sequence). V gave up 9 bases and J gave up 7 bases, with 16 bases separating them. The CDR3 sequence is 13 residues long. CDR3 DNA sequence: TGTGCCAGCAGACGACATGGGGAACAGCCCCAGCATTTT. Its protein product is CASRRHGEQPQHF.

The chain has TRBV9 and TRBJ2-1; D ambiguous. The V end was cut by 0 bases, the J end by 8 bases, with 9 bases between. Germline V gene sequence: CDR1 SGDLS, CDR2 YYNGEE. The CDR3 is 13 amino acids. CDR3 nucleotide sequence: TGTGCCAGCAGCGTAGCTACGTTCCATGAGCAGTTCTTC. It specifies CASSVATFHEQFF.

The chain is built from TRBV29-1 and TRBJ2-7, with D possibly TRBD2 on 5 matching bases. Germline V gives CDR1 SQVTM, CDR2 ANQGSEA. Trimming took 6 bases from V and 2 from J, leaving 11 bases between them. This CDR3 is 12 amino acids long. The chain's CDR3 is CSVSGIAYEQYF. The CDR3 DNA sequence: TGCAGCGTCTCGGGAATTGCCTACGAGCAGTACTTC.

This clone showed up just once. This rearrangement joins TRBV4-1 to TRBJ1-5, with D maybe TRBD1 (6 bases). The V gene lost 9 bases and the J gene lost 6 bases, with 18 bases spanning the gap. The CDR3 spans 14 residues. Germline loops: CDR1 MGHRA, CDR2 YSYEKL. The CDR3 DNA is TGCGCCAGTCAGACGGGGGGGCTAGGTCAGCCCCAGCATTTT. It codes for CASQTGGLGQPQHF.

The V and J genes are TRBV6-5 and TRBJ2-2, with D maybe TRBD2 (5 bases). V was trimmed by 2 bases and J by 4 bases, leaving 14 bases between them. The germline CDR1 and CDR2 sequences are MNHEY and SVGAGI. The CDR3 extends over 16 amino acids. CDR3 amino acids: CASSYGGPSGTGELFF. CDR3 DNA: TGTGCCAGCAGTTACGGAGGCCCATCCGGCACCGGGGAGCTGTTTTTT.

The V gene is TRBV30, the J gene TRBJ2-5; 11 nucleotides line up with TRBD2. V trimming: 0 bases; J trimming: 5 bases; junction bases outside the gene matches: 5. The CDR3 runs to 15 residues. Germline V gene lookup returns CDR1 GTSNPN and CDR2 SVGIG (reference sequence). CDR3 DNA sequence: TGTGCCTGGAGTGTAGGTGCTAGCGGGGGGGAGACCCAGTACTTC. The encoded protein is CAWSVGASGGETQYF.

This clone was picked up a small number of times. This CDR3 reads CASSPAGRTYEQYF. The CDR3 nucleotides are TGTGCCAGCAGCCCTGCCGGTCGGACCTACGAGCAGTACTTC. The chain uses TRBV16 and TRBJ2-7; no firm D call. V lost 4 bases and J lost 2, with 12 bases in between. This CDR3 region has 14 residues. The germline V gene encodes CDR1 KGHSY and CDR2 FQNENV.

CDR3 in amino acids: CASTAGTSPYEQYF. The CDR3 DNA sequence: TGTGCCAGCACCGCCGGGACTAGCCCATACGAGCAGTACTTC. The chain recombines TRBV9 with TRBJ2-7; TRBD2 matches at 9 bases. Germline values: CDR1 SGDLS, CDR2 YYNGEE. Trimming at V came to 6 bases and at J to 4 bases, leaving 8 bases not matched to a gene. The CDR3 loop spans 14 amino acids.

In this sample, this clone turned up once. This chain connects TRBV27 to TRBJ2-7; D may be TRBD1 (6 bases). CDR1 MNHEY and CDR2 SMNVEV come from the germline V gene (reference sequence). This CDR3 is 14 amino acids long. The V end was cut by 3 bases, the J end by 6 bases, with 15 bases between. The CDR3, as DNA: TGTGCCAGCAGTTTTTCCTCGGACAGTCCCGAGCAGTACTTC. This translates into CASSFSSDSPEQYF.